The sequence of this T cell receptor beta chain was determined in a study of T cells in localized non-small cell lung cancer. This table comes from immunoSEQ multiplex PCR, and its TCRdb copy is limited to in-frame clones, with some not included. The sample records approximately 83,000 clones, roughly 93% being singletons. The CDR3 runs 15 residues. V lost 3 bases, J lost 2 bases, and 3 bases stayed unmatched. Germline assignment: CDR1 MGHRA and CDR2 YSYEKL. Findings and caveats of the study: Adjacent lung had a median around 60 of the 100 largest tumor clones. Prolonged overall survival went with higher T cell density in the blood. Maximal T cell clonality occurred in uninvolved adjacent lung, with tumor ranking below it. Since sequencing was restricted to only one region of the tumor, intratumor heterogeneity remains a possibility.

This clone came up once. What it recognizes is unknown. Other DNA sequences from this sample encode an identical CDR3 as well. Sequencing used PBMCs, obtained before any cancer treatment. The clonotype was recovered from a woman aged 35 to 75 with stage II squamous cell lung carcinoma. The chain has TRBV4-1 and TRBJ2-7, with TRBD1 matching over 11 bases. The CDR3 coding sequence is TGCGCCAGCAGCCAGCCGGGACAGGGGGCCTACGAGCAGTACTTC. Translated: CASSQPGQGAYEQYF.